Presented here are 15 T cell receptor beta chains from one specimen sequenced in a study of T cells in Graves' hyperthyroidism and ophthalmopathy. Using RNA transcripts as the source, TCR beta CDR3 regions were amplified. Primed by the HTBI set, a first-round RT-PCR was run on the TCR CDR3. MiXCR was run by TCRdb on the multiplex PCR reads, yielding one entry per CDR3 protein. The sample lists 500,000 to 750,000 distinct CDR3 sequences, 13% to 15% seen once, with approximately 6.4% in the top ten. The sample was blood. Receptors originate from a woman under 30 with Graves' ophthalmopathy.

Ten or more counts support this clonotype. V usage is TRBV20-1 and J usage is TRBJ2-7; the D gene could be TRBD1 or TRBD2 (6 bases each). The CDR3 is 11 amino acids. V was pared by 7 bases and J by 3 bases, with 10 bases between. Germline V gene lookup returns CDR1 DFQATT and CDR2 SNEGSKA (reference sequence). The chain's CDR3 is CSGGGSYEQYF. The CDR3 nucleotides are TGCAGTGGAGGGGGGAGCTACGAGCAGTACTTC.

This clonotype was observed a few times. This chain connects TRBV6-1 to TRBJ2-3; 8 bases are a match to TRBD2. The CDR3 length is 13 residues. Looked up from germline, CDR1 is MNHNS and CDR2 is SASEGT. Unmatched junction bases numbered 8, after V lost 8 bases and J lost 7 bases. The CDR3 region has the DNA TGTGCCAGCGCAGCGGGAGTCCATAATACGCAGTATTTT. It specifies CASAAGVHNTQYF.

This clonotype was observed a few times. This sequence joins TRBV29-1 and TRBJ2-7; TRBD1 aligns across 9 bases. The CDR3 totals 14 residues. Germline loops: CDR1 SQVTM, CDR2 ANQGSEA. V shed 0 bases and J 3 bases; nucleotides not matched to a gene: 3. The CDR3 DNA reads as TGCAGCGTTGAAGAGAGGGGACAGGGCTACGAGCAGTACTTC. This sequence encodes CSVEERGQGYEQYF.

This clonotype was seen at least ten times. V gene TRBV6-1 combines with J gene TRBJ2-3, with D possibly matching TRBD1 (6 bases). V shed 2 bases and J shed 3 bases, with 18 bases lying between them. Looked up from germline, CDR1 is MNHNS and CDR2 is SASEGT. The CDR3 is 17 amino acids. CDR3 coding DNA: TGTGCCAGCAGTGAATCCGACAGGTTCCTAAGGACAGATACGCAGTATTTT. It yields the protein CASSESDRFLRTDTQYF.

V usage is TRBV7-9 and J usage is TRBJ2-6; TRBD1 might be the D (5 bases). From germline, CDR1 is SEHNR and CDR2 FQNEAQ (reference sequence). This CDR3 comprises 16 residues. Trimming cost V 1 base and J 2 bases, with 9 bases left between them. The CDR3 coding sequence is TGTGCCAGCAGCTTAGAAGGCAGGGCTGGGGCCAACGTCCTGACTTTC. It codes for CASSLEGRAGANVLTF.

The gene calls are TRBV27 and TRBJ2-4; maybe TRBD1 (6 bases). Germline CDR1 is MNHEY and CDR2 is SMNVEV (reference sequence). There are 14 residues in the CDR3. The V and J ends lost 4 bases and 7 bases respectively, with 14 bases between them. CDR3 nucleotide sequence: TGTGCCAGCAGTTACAGGGCTGGCGGGAACATTCAGTACTTC. Translation: CASSYRAGGNIQYF.

This clonotype was seen at least ten times. The V and J genes are TRBV11-1 and TRBJ2-1, with D perhaps matching TRBD2 (6 bases). CDR1 and CDR2 (germline): SGHAT, FQDESV (reference sequence). The CDR3 is 16 amino acids. V was pared by 2 bases and J by 8 bases, with 19 bases between. The chain's CDR3 is CASSLQRRDGRDEQFF. CDR3 in DNA: TGTGCCAGCAGCTTACAGCGGCGGGATGGCCGAGATGAGCAGTTCTTC.

This sequence joins TRBV27 and TRBJ2-2, with D possibly TRBD1 on 7 matching bases. V lost 5 bases, J lost 0 bases, and 13 bases lay in between. Germline values: CDR1 MNHEY, CDR2 SMNVEV (reference sequence). This CDR3 spans 16 amino acids. Here the CDR3 DNA reads TGTGCCAGCAGTCTGGCGGGACAGTCGAACACCGGGGAGCTGTTTTTT. Amino acids: CASSLAGQSNTGELFF.

This clonotype occurred many times. The chain links TRBV15 to TRBJ2-5, with D unclear. Germline CDR1 is LNHNV and CDR2 is YYDKDF (reference sequence). The CDR3 is 15 amino acids. Trimming stripped 1 base from V and 1 base from J, with 10 bases between. In nucleotides, the CDR3 is TGTGCCACCAGCAGAGTCCCTTTAGGCCAAGAGACCCAGTACTTC. As protein: CATSRVPLGQETQYF. The full variable domain, completed using reference TRBV15 and TRBJ2-5, is DAMVIQNPRYQVTQFGKPVTLSCSQTLNHNVMYWYQQKSSQAPKLLFHYYDKDFNNEADTPDNFQSRRPNTSFCFLDIRSPGLGDTAMYLCATSRVPLGQETQYFGPGTRLLVL.

This clonotype showed up many times. The CDR3 DNA sequence: TGTGCCAGCAGCCCCCGGTGGGGGGACCCGAACTATGGCTACACCTTC. Amino acid sequence: CASSPRWGDPNYGYTF. The rearrangement uses TRBV7-3 and TRBJ1-2; D may be TRBD1 (5 bases). Germline V gene data show CDR1 as SGHTA and CDR2 as FQGTGA. V was cut by 5 bases and J by 2 bases, with 18 bases left in between. CDR3 size: 16 residues.

The gene calls are TRBV4-1 and TRBJ2-7; D is ambiguous. CDR3 size: 13 residues. Germline loops: CDR1 MGHRA, CDR2 YSYEKL. V was clipped by 0 bases and J by 3 bases, with 6 bases between them. CDR3 in DNA: TGCGCCAGCAGCCAAGATTACTACTACGAGCAGTACTTC. This gives the protein CASSQDYYYEQYF.

This clonotype has ten or more counts. This CDR3 is CASSPGAGSTDTQYF. The CDR3 nucleotides read TGCGCCAGCAGCCCCGGGGCAGGCAGCACAGATACGCAGTATTTT. The chain uses TRBV5-1 and TRBJ2-3; either TRBD1 or TRBD2 may fit D (5 bases each). The CDR3 is 15 residues long. Germline V gives CDR1 SGHRS, CDR2 YFSETQ. The V gene lost 4 bases and the J gene lost 0 bases, with 12 bases spanning the gap.

The rearrangement links TRBV30 to TRBJ2-5, with D tentatively TRBD1 or TRBD2 (6 bases each). The germline V gene has CDR1 GTSNPN and CDR2 SVGIG (reference sequence). Trimming took off 1 base at V and 2 bases at J, with 14 bases between the two ends. This CDR3 is 15 amino acids long. In DNA form, the CDR3 reads TGTGCCTGGAGTGGACAGGCTGGAGGGCAAGAGACCCAGTACTTC. It codes for CAWSGQAGGQETQYF.

This clonotype was recorded at least ten times. At one of its ends the junction is not consistent with the germline gene, which may arise from a read error. The genes are TRBV11-2 and TRBJ1-1; D is unresolved. Looked up from germline, CDR1 is SGHAT and CDR2 is FQNNGV. CDR3 size: 13 residues. CDR3 region: CASSLGMNTEAFF. The CDR3 nucleotides are TGTGCCAGCAGTTTAGGCATGAACACTGAAGCTTTCTTT.

V gene TRBV19 combines with J gene TRBJ2-2; possible D gene TRBD1, 5 bases. Germline-derived CDR1 and CDR2 are LNHDA and SQIVND (reference sequence). V was pared by 6 bases and J by 1 base, with 12 bases between. The CDR3 has 15 residues. The CDR3 region has the DNA TGTGCCAGTAGCCAGGGTTCCGTGAACACCGGGGAGCTGTTTTTT. It translates to CASSQGSVNTGELFF.